The 27 T cell receptor beta chains reported below all come from one sample, sequenced in a study of Graves' ophthalmopathy and Graves' hyperthyroidism. As the template, RNA transcripts were used to amplify TCR beta CDR3 regions. The authors performed first-round RT-PCR with HTBI primers and then a second-round multiplex PCR. TCRdb re-derived calls from the multiplex PCR reads in MiXCR, one entry per CDR3 protein. The sample has a few hundred thousand distinct CDR3 sequences; approximately 35% are singletons. Specimen: peripheral blood or thyroid tissue (not recorded which). These receptors were collected from an adult man with Graves' hyperthyroidism.

About this clonotype itself: The junction departs from germline at one end; a sequencing error may be responsible. V and J are TRBV29-1 and TRBJ1-5; D remains ambiguous. The CDR3 contains 13 residues. Germline assignment: CDR1 SQVTM and CDR2 ANQGSEA. CDR3 sequence: CSFEPGLGQPQHF. The DNA of the CDR3 is TGCAGCTTTGAACCGGGTTTGGGGCAGCCCCAGCATTTT.

The V and J genes are TRBV7-2 and TRBJ1-5; D call uncertain. V gave up 4 bases and J gave up 7 bases, with 14 bases separating them. This CDR3 region has 14 residues. CDR1 is SGHTA, CDR2 FQGNSA, per germline. The CDR3 DNA reads TGTGCCAGCAGCTCTGGAGGAGCCTTCCAGCCCCAGCATTTT. It is translated as CASSSGGAFQPQHF.

This clonotype was counted at least ten times. The rearrangement uses TRBV29-1 and TRBJ1-4; possible D gene TRBD1, 5 bases. Germline V gene lookup returns CDR1 SQVTM and CDR2 ANQGSEA. The CDR3 runs 14 residues. Deletions cut 7 bases from V and 4 bases from J, with 16 bases between. CDR3 in amino acids: CSADPAGYNEKLFF. CDR3 DNA sequence: TGCAGCGCTGACCCGGCAGGGTATAATGAAAAACTGTTTTTT.

The V and J genes are TRBV29-1 and TRBJ1-2; possible D gene TRBD1, 5 bases. The germline CDR1 and CDR2 sequences are SQVTM and ANQGSEA. The CDR3 totals 12 residues. Between the trimmed V and J ends, which lost 5 bases and 8 bases, there was a span of 15 bases. The CDR3 DNA is TGCAGCGTTCAGTCGGGGCAGGAAGGCTACACCTTC. Translation gives CSVQSGQEGYTF. The full variable domain, in which reference TRBV29-1 and TRBJ1-2 provide the parts outside the CDR3, is SAVISQKPSRDICQRGTSLTIQCQVDSQVTMMFWYRQQPGQSLTLIATANQGSEATYESGFVIDKFPISRPNLTFSTLTVSNMSPEDSSIYLCSVQSGQEGYTFGSGTRLTVV.

The chain is built from TRBV25-1 and TRBJ2-2; the D gene could be TRBD1 or TRBD2 (5 bases each). The CDR3 spans 15 residues. The V gene lost 11 bases and the J gene lost 1 base, with 17 bases spanning the gap. Germline V gives CDR1 MGHDK, CDR2 SYGVNS. CDR3 region: CAWSGGRVNTGELFF. The CDR3 region has the DNA TGTGCCTGGAGTGGAGGCAGGGTGAACACCGGGGAGCTGTTTTTT.

There are many counts of this clonotype. This chain links TRBV7-2 with TRBJ1-5; 7 nucleotides align to TRBD1. Germline lookup yields CDR1 SGHTA and CDR2 FQGNSA. The J segment lost 10 bases and the V segment lost 4 bases, leaving 10 bases of the junction unmatched. CDR3 length: 14 amino acids. The CDR3 DNA is TGTGCCAGCAGCTCCGGACAGGCCGTCGGCCCCCAGCATTTT. Translation gives CASSSGQAVGPQHF.

Many counts were recorded for this clonotype. The V call is TRBV20-1, the J call TRBJ1-1; 9 bases match TRBD1. This CDR3 has 15 residues. The junction had 17 bases not matched to a gene; V was cut back by 5 bases and J by 10 bases. CDR1 and CDR2 from the germline V gene are DFQATT and SNEGSKA (reference sequence). Written as DNA, the CDR3 is TGCAGTGCTGGGGGAACACAAACAGGGGGCTTGGGAGCTTTCTTT. It specifies CSAGGTQTGGLGAFF.

The chain combines TRBV25-1 with TRBJ1-6; a weak D match, TRBD1 (5 bases). V was trimmed by 2 bases and J by 8 bases, leaving 10 bases between them. Germline V gene data show CDR1 as MGHDK and CDR2 as SYGVNS. The CDR3 is made up of 14 amino acids. CDR3 amino acids: CASSEGLGDSPLHF. CDR3 coding DNA: TGTGCCAGCAGTGAAGGTTTAGGGGATTCACCCCTCCACTTT.

This sequence joins TRBV9 and TRBJ1-5; perhaps TRBD1 as D (5 bases). V shed 0 bases and J shed 0 bases, with 10 bases lying between them. This CDR3 is 16 amino acids long. Germline V gives CDR1 SGDLS, CDR2 YYNGEE. The CDR3 loop is CASSVGGDRSNQPQHF. DNA for the CDR3: TGTGCCAGCAGCGTAGGGGGGGATCGTAGCAATCAGCCCCAGCATTTT.

The genes are TRBV12-3 or TRBV12-4 and TRBJ1-4; D is unresolved. The CDR3 extends over 16 amino acids. Trimming took 0 bases from V and 0 from J, leaving 8 bases between them. The CDR3 region is CASSLAGVATNEKLFF. CDR3 sequence (DNA): TGTGCCAGCAGTTTAGCGGGAGTCGCAACTAATGAAAAACTGTTTTTT.

In its sample, this clonotype was seen many times. This chain joins TRBV10-3 and TRBJ1-5; TRBD1 is a possible D gene (6 bases). V lost 2 bases to trimming and J lost 3 bases, with 14 bases between them. CDR3 size: 16 residues. Germline CDR1 ENHRY, CDR2 SYGVKD. CDR3 nucleotide sequence: TGTGCCATCAGTGAGACAGGGAGAGCGAACAATCAGCCCCAGCATTTT. Translating it yields CAISETGRANNQPQHF.

V and J are TRBV24-1 and TRBJ2-3, with D possibly being TRBD1 (5 bases). V was trimmed by 4 bases and J by 2 bases, leaving 15 bases between them. Germline V CDR1 and CDR2: KGHDR, SFDVKD. CDR3 size: 16 residues. The CDR3 DNA is TGTGCCACCAGTGACCGGGTCTCGACAGACACAGATACGCAGTATTTT. It specifies CATSDRVSTDTDTQYF.

The chain's CDR3 is CASSLGPGTSVTGELFF. The CDR3 DNA follows: TGTGCCAGCAGCTTAGGGCCAGGGACTAGCGTCACCGGGGAGCTGTTTTTT. The V call is TRBV6-5, the J call TRBJ2-2; 10 nucleotides agree with TRBD2. In germline, CDR1 is MNHEY, CDR2 SVGAGI. The CDR3 consists of 17 residues. The V segment lost 6 bases and the J segment 4 bases; nucleotides outside the gene matches: 11.

This rearrangement joins TRBV20-1 to TRBJ1-2; D unclear. The CDR3 covers 15 residues. The germline CDR1 and CDR2 sequences are DFQATT and SNEGSKA (reference sequence). V gave up 5 bases and J gave up 7 bases, with 23 bases separating them. CDR3 in amino acids: CSAPPRGYLEAGYTF. CDR3 bases: TGCAGTGCTCCCCCCAGAGGCTACCTAGAGGCTGGCTACACCTTC.

This clonotype was observed at least ten times. V usage is TRBV7-6 and J usage is TRBJ1-1; no definite D call. V lost 2 bases to trimming and J lost 1 base, with 17 bases between them. CDR1 is SGHVS, CDR2 FNYEAQ, per germline. CDR3 size: 17 residues. In DNA form, the CDR3 reads TGTGCCAGCAGCTTATCCTTCCGGGCAGAGAAGAACACTGAAGCTTTCTTT. It specifies CASSLSFRAEKNTEAFF.

The chain carries TRBV9 and TRBJ1-5; no firm D call. V lost 0 bases, J lost 9 bases, and 16 bases lay in between. This CDR3 spans 15 amino acids. The germline V gene has CDR1 SGDLS and CDR2 YYNGEE. CDR3 DNA sequence: TGTGCCAGCAGCGTAGGGGCAGACGAGGTGATGCCCCAGCATTTT. This sequence encodes CASSVGADEVMPQHF.

Remarks on this clonotype: This may be a read error, as it is one base from a much larger clone. J is TRBJ1-6 and V is TRBV10-3; D is unclear. The CDR3 is made up of 13 amino acids. The V gene's germline CDR1 is ENHRY and CDR2 SYGVKD. The CDR3 DNA reads as TGTGCCAGCAGTGACTCTGGAAGGTCATCCCTCCACTTT. Translation gives CASSDSGRSSLHF.

Ten or more counts support this clonotype. V and J are TRBV6-5 and TRBJ1-4; D ambiguous. The CDR3 is 14 amino acids. V shed 4 bases and J shed 2 bases, with 8 bases lying between them. Germline CDR1 reads MNHEY; CDR2 reads SVGAGI. This CDR3 reads CASSSRGTNEKLFF. CDR3 sequence (DNA): TGTGCCAGCAGTTCCAGAGGGACTAATGAAAAACTGTTTTTT.

The DNA of the CDR3 is TGTGCCAGCAGTGAAGCCTTCCGATTACGGGAGCAGTACTTC. Translated, it gives CASSEAFRLREQYF. The chain carries TRBV6-1 and TRBJ2-7; the D is unclear. From germline, CDR1 is MNHNS and CDR2 SASEGT. This CDR3 contains 14 residues. Trimming removed 0 bases from V and 7 bases from J, with 13 bases in between.

This clonotype was found many times. V gene TRBV6-5 combines with J gene TRBJ1-5; no clear D. V lost 7 bases and J 4 bases, leaving 11 bases between the germline ends. There are 13 residues in the CDR3. Germline CDR1 MNHEY, CDR2 SVGAGI. The CDR3 loop reads CASKSGGNQPQHF. CDR3 in DNA: TGTGCCAGCAAGTCCGGCGGGAATCAGCCCCAGCATTTT.

The sample holds a few counts of this clonotype. This rearrangement joins TRBV6-5 to TRBJ1-1; the match to TRBD1 covers 10 bases. CDR3 length equals 15 residues. The ends lost 5 bases at V and 7 bases at J; junction bases unmatched: 10. Germline CDR1 is MNHEY and CDR2 is SVGAGI. The CDR3 DNA reads TGTGCCAGCAGTGAGAGACAGGGGGCTATCGATGAAGCTTTCTTT. This sequence encodes CASSERQGAIDEAFF.

This clonotype was recorded many times. The CDR3 DNA is TGCAGCGTTATAAGACAGGGAATCTACGAGCAGTACTTC. Protein: CSVIRQGIYEQYF. This chain joins TRBV29-1 and TRBJ2-7; 7 nucleotides match TRBD1. Germline assignment: CDR1 SQVTM and CDR2 ANQGSEA. The CDR3 is made up of 13 amino acids. V lost 5 bases, J lost 3 bases, and 7 bases stayed unmatched.

This clonotype was seen at least ten times. The chain combines TRBV5-1 with TRBJ1-4, with D tentatively TRBD1 (6 bases). Germline CDR1 reads SGHRS; CDR2 reads YFSETQ. V was clipped by 3 bases and J by 8 bases, with 14 bases between them. This CDR3 is 14 amino acids long. Here the CDR3 DNA reads TGCGCCAGCAGCTCCCGAGGGGGAGGCGAAAAACTGTTTTTT. This sequence encodes CASSSRGGGEKLFF.

This clonotype was seen ten or more times. This chain joins TRBV7-6 and TRBJ2-5; D remains unclear. Looked up from germline, CDR1 is SGHVS and CDR2 is FNYEAQ. Trimming shortened V by 2 bases and J by 5 bases, and 6 bases separated the two germline ends. This CDR3 has 12 residues. This chain's CDR3 is CASSLSVETQYF. The CDR3 region has the DNA TGTGCCAGCAGCTTATCTGTTGAGACCCAGTACTTC.

This sequence joins TRBV9 and TRBJ2-2, with unresolved D. This CDR3 has 12 residues. The germline V and J ends were trimmed by 4 bases and 7 bases, with 8 bases remaining between them. Germline-derived CDR1 and CDR2 are SGDLS and YYNGEE. CDR3 sequence (DNA): TGTGCCAGCAGCCTAATAAACGGGGAGCTGTTTTTT. This translates into CASSLINGELFF. Drawing the rest from reference TRBV9 and TRBJ2-2, the complete variable domain is DSGVTQTPKHLITATGQRVTLRCSPRSGDLSVYWYQQSLDQGLQFLIQYYNGEERAKGNILERFSAQQFPDLHSELNLSSLELGDSALYFCASSLINGELFFGEGSRLTVL.

This clonotype was observed at least ten times. The CDR3 sequence: CASSEGQSGSGANVLTF. For the CDR3, the DNA is TGTGCCAGCAGTGAGGGACAGTCTGGCTCTGGGGCCAACGTCCTGACTTTC. This chain connects TRBV12-3 or TRBV12-4 to TRBJ2-6; TRBD1 aligns across 7 bases. This CDR3 contains 17 residues. The J segment lost 0 bases and the V segment lost 5 bases, leaving 7 bases of the junction unmatched.

This chain connects TRBV7-2 to TRBJ2-5; D gene unclear. TRBJ2-1 matches the DNA end more closely, so the J call is doubtful. The CDR3 is 12 residues long. Germline CDR1 SGHTA, CDR2 FQGNSA. The CDR3 region has the DNA TGTGCCAGCATGGGCAGGTACAATGAGCAGTTCTTC. Its protein product is CASMGRYNEQFF.